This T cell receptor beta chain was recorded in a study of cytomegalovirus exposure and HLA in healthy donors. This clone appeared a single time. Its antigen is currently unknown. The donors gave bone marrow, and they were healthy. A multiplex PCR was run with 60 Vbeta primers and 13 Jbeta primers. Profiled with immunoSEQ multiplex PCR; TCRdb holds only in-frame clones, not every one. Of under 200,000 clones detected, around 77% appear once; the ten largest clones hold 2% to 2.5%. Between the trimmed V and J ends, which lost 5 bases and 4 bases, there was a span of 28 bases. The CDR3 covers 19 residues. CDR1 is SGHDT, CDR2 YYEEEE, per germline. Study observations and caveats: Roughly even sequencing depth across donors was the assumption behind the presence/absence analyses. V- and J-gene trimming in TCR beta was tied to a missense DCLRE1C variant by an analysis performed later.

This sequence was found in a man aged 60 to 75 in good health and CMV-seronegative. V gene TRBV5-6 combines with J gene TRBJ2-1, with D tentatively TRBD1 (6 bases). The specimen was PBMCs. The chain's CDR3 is CASRHRQDGPRGGYNEQFF. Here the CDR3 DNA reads TGTGCCAGCAGACATCGACAGGACGGCCCACGGGGTGGTTACAATGAGCAGTTCTTC.